This is a list of T cell receptor beta chains from one sample in a study of blood T cell repertoires in COVID-19. Profiling relied on immunoSEQ multiplex PCR, and the TCRdb table lists in-frame clones only, not all of them. The repertoire includes about 240,000 clones, approximately 86% of them detected once, and about 3.3% sits in the top ten. Sample: PBMCs or T cells enriched from blood (not recorded which). These receptors were collected from a woman aged 40-49 years with acute COVID-19. The CDR3 runs from the conserved cysteine through the conserved F or W. Each record gives: D gene, J gene, clone size, V gene, CDR3 DNA, CDR3 protein. D genes are given only for firm matches. Only part of the rows carry a size: once, few, many, or a class if the clone is expanded.

d_gene: TRBD1
j_gene: TRBJ1-1
abundance: once
v_gene: TRBV7-9
CDR3nt: TGTGCCAGCAGCGAAAGGACAGGGCTCGGGGCGACTGAAGCTTTCTTT
CDR3aa: CASSERTGLGATEAFF

d_gene: .
j_gene: TRBJ1-2
abundance: .
v_gene: TRBV11-1
CDR3nt: TGTGCCAGCAGCATGACAACAAACTATGGCTACACCTTC
CDR3aa: CASSMTTNYGYTF

d_gene: .
j_gene: TRBJ2-6
abundance: .
v_gene: TRBV6-5
CDR3nt: TGTGCCAGCAGCCGCGATGTCTCTGGGGCCAACGTCCTGACTTTC
CDR3aa: CASSRDVSGANVLTF

d_gene: .
j_gene: TRBJ2-3
abundance: .
v_gene: TRBV7-6
CDR3nt: TGTGCCAGCAGCTTAGGAGGTATTGGGACAGATACGCAGTATTTT
CDR3aa: CASSLGGIGTDTQYF

d_gene: .
j_gene: TRBJ2-7
abundance: .
v_gene: TRBV19
CDR3nt: TGTGCCACCGCGTCGAGGGTTGTTAACGAGCAGTACTTC
CDR3aa: CATASRVVNEQYF

d_gene: .
j_gene: TRBJ1-5
abundance: few
v_gene: TRBV11-3
CDR3nt: TGTGCCAGCAGCAAACAGGGAGGCAATCAGCCCCAGCATTTT
CDR3aa: CASSKQGGNQPQHF

d_gene: .
j_gene: TRBJ2-2
abundance: .
v_gene: TRBV4-1
CDR3nt: TGCGCCAGCAGCCAAGCTTCTTCAGGCACCGGGGAGCTGTTTTTT
CDR3aa: CASSQASSGTGELFF

d_gene: TRBD1
j_gene: TRBJ2-2
abundance: .
v_gene: TRBV11-3
CDR3nt: TGTGCCAGCAGCCCGACAGGGTTCCCCGGGGAGCTGTTTTTT
CDR3aa: CASSPTGFPGELFF

d_gene: .
j_gene: TRBJ1-5
abundance: .
v_gene: TRBV24-1
CDR3nt: TGTGCCACCAGTGATGGTCAGGGAATGGGCAATCAGCCCCAGCATTTT
CDR3aa: CATSDGQGMGNQPQHF

d_gene: TRBD1
j_gene: TRBJ1-4
abundance: .
v_gene: TRBV6-6
CDR3nt: TGTGCCAGCAGTCGGGACAGGGAAGATAATGAAAAACTGTTTTTT
CDR3aa: CASSRDREDNEKLFF

d_gene: .
j_gene: TRBJ2-1
abundance: .
v_gene: TRBV27
CDR3nt: TGTGCCAGCAGTCCCCTTCCCCCGGGAAATGAGCAGTTCTTC
CDR3aa: CASSPLPPGNEQFF

d_gene: TRBD1
j_gene: TRBJ1-6
abundance: .
v_gene: TRBV27
CDR3nt: TGTGCCAGCAGTACCGGGACAGGCTATTCACCCCTCCACTTT
CDR3aa: CASSTGTGYSPLHF